The entry below gives a single T cell receptor (beta chain) sequence along with its context. These data are taken from a study of Ad26.COV2.S vaccination and SARS-CoV-2 variants. Study context: The study gave Ad26.COV2.S intramuscularly, once or twice 56 days apart.

Generated by immunoSEQ multiplex PCR, the TCRdb table keeps only in-frame clones and is missing some. The sample carries almost 400,000 clones, approximately 90% recorded once. Treatment indicated: roughly 20 received Ad26.COV2.S at low or high dose, single or two shots; several received placebo; per-sample allocation not given. Vaccine and placebo recipients were sampled on day 63 after the first injection. The donor was a Boston adult aged 18-55 years. Germline lookup yields CDR1 SEHNR and CDR2 FQNEAQ (reference sequence). Trimming stripped 0 bases from V and 11 bases from J, with 11 bases between. The CDR3 has 13 residues.

Sequencing was performed on peripheral blood, taken in a trial of Ad26.COV2.S vaccine versus placebo. This clonotype was sampled from a person aged 18-65 years who received the Ad26.COV2.S COVID-19 vaccine or a placebo. This chain links TRBV7-9 with TRBJ2-1; D may be TRBD2 (5 bases). As DNA, the CDR3 is TGTGCCAGCAGCTTAGCTCAGCGGTTACAGCAGTTCTTC. It translates to CASSLAQRLQQFF.